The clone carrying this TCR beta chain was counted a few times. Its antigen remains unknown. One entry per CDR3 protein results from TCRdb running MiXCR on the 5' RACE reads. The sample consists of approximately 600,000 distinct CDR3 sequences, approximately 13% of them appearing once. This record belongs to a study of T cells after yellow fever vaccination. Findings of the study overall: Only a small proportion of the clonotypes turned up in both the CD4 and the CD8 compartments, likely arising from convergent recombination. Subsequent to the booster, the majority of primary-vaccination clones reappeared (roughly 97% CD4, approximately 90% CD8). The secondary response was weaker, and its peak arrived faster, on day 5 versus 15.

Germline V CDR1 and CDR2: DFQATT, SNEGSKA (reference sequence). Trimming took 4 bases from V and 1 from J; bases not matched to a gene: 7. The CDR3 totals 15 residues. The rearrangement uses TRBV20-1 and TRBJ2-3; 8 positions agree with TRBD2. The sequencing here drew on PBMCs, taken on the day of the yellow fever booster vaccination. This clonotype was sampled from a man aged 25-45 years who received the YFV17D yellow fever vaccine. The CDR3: CSATGLAPGTDTQYF. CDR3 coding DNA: TGCAGTGCTACAGGACTAGCACCCGGCACAGATACGCAGTATTTT.